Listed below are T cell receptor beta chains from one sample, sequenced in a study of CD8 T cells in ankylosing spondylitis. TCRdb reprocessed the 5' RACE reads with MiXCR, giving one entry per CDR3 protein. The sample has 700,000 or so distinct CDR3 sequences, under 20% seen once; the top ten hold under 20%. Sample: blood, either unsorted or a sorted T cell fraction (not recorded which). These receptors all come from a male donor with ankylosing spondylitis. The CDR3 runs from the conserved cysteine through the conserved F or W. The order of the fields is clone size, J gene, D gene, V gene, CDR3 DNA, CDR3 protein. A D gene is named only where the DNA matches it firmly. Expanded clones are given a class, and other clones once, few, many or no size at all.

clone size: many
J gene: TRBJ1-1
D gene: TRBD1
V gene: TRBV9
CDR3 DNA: TGTGCCAGCAGCGTAGGCCCCGGGACAGCCATGGGTGAAGCTTTCTTT
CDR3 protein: CASSVGPGTAMGEAFF

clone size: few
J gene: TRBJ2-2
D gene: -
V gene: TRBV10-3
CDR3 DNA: TGTGCCATCAGTGGGGGACGGGAAGAGGGCACCGGGGAGCTGTTTTTT
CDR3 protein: CAISGGREEGTGELFF

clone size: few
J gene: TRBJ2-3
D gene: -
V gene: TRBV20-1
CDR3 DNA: TGCAGTGCTAGTTCATTTCGCACAGATACGCAGTATTTT
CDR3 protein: CSASSFRTDTQYF

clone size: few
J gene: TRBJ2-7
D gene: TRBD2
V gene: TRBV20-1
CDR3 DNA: TGCAGTGCTAGAAGCCTAGCGGAAACAAGGGCCTACGAGCAGTACTTC
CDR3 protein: CSARSLAETRAYEQYF

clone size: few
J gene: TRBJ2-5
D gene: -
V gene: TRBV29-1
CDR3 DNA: TGCAGCGTTGACCCAGGGGGGGCCGAGACCCAGTACTTC
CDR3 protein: CSVDPGGAETQYF

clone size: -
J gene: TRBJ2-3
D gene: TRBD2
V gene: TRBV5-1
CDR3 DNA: TGCGCCAGCAGCCCCGATTGGAGCGGGGGGGCCCCAGATACGCAGTATTTT
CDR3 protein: CASSPDWSGGAPDTQYF

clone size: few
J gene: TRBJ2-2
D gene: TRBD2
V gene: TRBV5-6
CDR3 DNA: TGTGCCAGCAGCTTGGAGATAGCGGGGGGGCCGAGCTTGAACACCGGGGAGCTGTTTTTT
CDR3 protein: CASSLEIAGGPSLNTGELFF

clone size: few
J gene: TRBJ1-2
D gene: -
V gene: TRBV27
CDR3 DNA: TGTGCCAGCAGCCTATTAAGTGGCTCCCCCGGCTACACCTTC
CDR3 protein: CASSLLSGSPGYTF

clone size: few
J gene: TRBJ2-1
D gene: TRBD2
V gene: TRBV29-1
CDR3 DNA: TGCAGCGTTCCCATAGCGGGAGGGTACAATGAGCAGTTCTTC
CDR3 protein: CSVPIAGGYNEQFF

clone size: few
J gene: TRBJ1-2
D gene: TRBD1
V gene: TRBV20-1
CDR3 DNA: TGCAGTGCTAGAGGACCGGGACAGGGGGATCGCGGCTACACCTTC
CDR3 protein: CSARGPGQGDRGYTF

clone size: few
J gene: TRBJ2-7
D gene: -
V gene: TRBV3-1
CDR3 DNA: TGTGCCAGCAGCCCAACAGGGCAGACCTACGAGCAGTACTTC
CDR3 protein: CASSPTGQTYEQYF

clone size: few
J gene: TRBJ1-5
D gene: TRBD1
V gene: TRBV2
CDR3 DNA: TGTGCCAGCAGTGAGGGACAGGGTATGCAGCCCCAGCATTTT
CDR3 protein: CASSEGQGMQPQHF

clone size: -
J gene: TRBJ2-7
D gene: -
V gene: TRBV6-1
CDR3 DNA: TGTGCCAGCAGTGGTGGAGCACTCTCGCCTCTTTACGAGCAGTACTTC
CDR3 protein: CASSGGALSPLYEQYF

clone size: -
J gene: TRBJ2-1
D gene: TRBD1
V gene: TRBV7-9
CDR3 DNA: TGTGCCAGCAGCTCGCCGGGACAGGGAGTCCACAATGAGCAGTTCTTC
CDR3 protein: CASSSPGQGVHNEQFF

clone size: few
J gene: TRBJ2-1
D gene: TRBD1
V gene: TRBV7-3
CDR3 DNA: TGTGCCAGCAGCTCCAACAGGGGAGACTACAATGAGCAGTTCTTC
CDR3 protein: CASSSNRGDYNEQFF

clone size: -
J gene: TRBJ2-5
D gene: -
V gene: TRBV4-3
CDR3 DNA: TGCGCCAGCAGCCCTAGCCCTTACAGGAGCTTGTACCAAGAGACCCAGTACTTC
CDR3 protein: CASSPSPYRSLYQETQYF

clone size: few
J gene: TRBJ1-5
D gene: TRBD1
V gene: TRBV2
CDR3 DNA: TGTGCCAGCAGTGAAGGTTGGACAGGGAGTAATCAGCCCCAGCATTTT
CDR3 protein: CASSEGWTGSNQPQHF

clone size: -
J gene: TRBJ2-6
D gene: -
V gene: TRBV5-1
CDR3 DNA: TGCGCCAGCAGCTCGGACACTGGGGCCAACGTCCTGACTTTC
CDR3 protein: CASSSDTGANVLTF

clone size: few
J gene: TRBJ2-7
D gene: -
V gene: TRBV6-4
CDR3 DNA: TGTGCCAGCTGCGGTGGGCTATACTACGAGCAGTACTTC
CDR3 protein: CASCGGLYYEQYF

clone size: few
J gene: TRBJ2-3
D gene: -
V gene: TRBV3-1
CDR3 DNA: TGTGCCAGCAGCCAAGGGAAGGAGAATACGCAGTATTTT
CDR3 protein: CASSQGKENTQYF

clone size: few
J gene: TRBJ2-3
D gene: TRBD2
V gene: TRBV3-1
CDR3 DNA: TGTGCCAGAAGCCGACTAGCGGGGGGGTTTGATACGCAGTATTTT
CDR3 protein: CARSRLAGGFDTQYF

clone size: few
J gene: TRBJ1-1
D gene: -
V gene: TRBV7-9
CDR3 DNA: TGTGCCAGCAGCCCGCGACTCCCTATGAACACTGAAGCTTTCTTT
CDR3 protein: CASSPRLPMNTEAFF

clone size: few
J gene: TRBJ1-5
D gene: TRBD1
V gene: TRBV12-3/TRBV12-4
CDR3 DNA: TGTGCCAGCAGTTTAGGCTTTAACAGGGGGCTCCTTCGATCCCAGCATTTT
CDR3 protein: CASSLGFNRGLLRSQHF

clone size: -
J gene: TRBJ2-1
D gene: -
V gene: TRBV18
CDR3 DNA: TGTGCCAGCTCACCACCGCAGACACTCTACAATGAGCAGTTCTTC
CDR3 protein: CASSPPQTLYNEQFF

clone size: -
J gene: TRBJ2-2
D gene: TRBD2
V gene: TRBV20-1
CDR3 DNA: TGCAGTGCTGGGGCTAGCGGACACACCGGGGAGCTGTTTTTT
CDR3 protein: CSAGASGHTGELFF

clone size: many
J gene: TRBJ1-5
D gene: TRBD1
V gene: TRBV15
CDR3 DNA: TGTGCCACCAGCAGCGGGACAGGGTGGGGTCAGCCCCAGCATTTT
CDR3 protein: CATSSGTGWGQPQHF

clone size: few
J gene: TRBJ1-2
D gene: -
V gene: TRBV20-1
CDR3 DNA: TGCAGTGCTAGGGGGAATACCTATGGCTACACCTTC
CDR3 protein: CSARGNTYGYTF

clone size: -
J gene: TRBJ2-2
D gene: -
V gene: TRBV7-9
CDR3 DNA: TGTGCCAGCAGCTCCAGAGATGCGAACACCGGGGAGCTGTTTTTT
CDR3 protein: CASSSRDANTGELFF

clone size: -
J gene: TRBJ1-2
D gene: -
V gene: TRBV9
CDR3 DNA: TGTGCCAGCAGCGTATCGGGATTCAACTATGGCTACACCTTC
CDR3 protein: CASSVSGFNYGYTF

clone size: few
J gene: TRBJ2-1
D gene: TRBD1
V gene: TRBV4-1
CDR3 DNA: TGCGCCAGCAGCCTCAGGGGGTTGGATGAGCAGTTCTTC
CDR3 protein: CASSLRGLDEQFF

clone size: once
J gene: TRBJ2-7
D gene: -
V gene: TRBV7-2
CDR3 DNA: TGTGCCAGCAGCCCGGGGGCAATATCGTACGAGCAGTACTTC
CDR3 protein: CASSPGAISYEQYF

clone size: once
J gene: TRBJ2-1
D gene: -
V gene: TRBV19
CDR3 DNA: TGTGCCAGTAGATTGGTGGGGGGAAACAATGAGCAGTTCTTC
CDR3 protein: CASRLVGGNNEQFF

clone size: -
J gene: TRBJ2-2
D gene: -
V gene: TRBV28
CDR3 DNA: TGTGCCACTTGGGGCAGGAACACCGGGGAGCTGTTTTTT
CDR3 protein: CATWGRNTGELFF

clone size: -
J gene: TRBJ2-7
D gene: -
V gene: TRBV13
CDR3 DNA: TGTGCCAGCAGCTTGGCCGAGGAGGCCGAGCAGTACTTC
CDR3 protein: CASSLAEEAEQYF

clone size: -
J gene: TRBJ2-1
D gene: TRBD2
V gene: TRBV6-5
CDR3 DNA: TGTGCCAGCAGTTACTCGTGGACTAGCGGATACAATGAGCAGTTCTTC
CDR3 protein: CASSYSWTSGYNEQFF

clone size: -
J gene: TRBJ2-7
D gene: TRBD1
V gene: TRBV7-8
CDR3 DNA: TGTGCCAGCAGCTCCTTGCCGGGACAGGAATGGGAGCAGTACTTC
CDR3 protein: CASSSLPGQEWEQYF

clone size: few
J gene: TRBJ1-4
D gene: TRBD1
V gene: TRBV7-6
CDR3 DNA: TGTGCCAGCAGCTTATTTCAGGGGGAAAGAGAAAAACTGTTTTTT
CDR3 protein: CASSLFQGEREKLFF

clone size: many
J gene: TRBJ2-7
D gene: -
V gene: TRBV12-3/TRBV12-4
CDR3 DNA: TGTGCCAGCAGTCTGCGGGGAAGGGGGCTCCACGAGCAGTACTTC
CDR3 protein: CASSLRGRGLHEQYF

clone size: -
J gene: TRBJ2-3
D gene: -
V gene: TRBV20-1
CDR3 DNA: TGCAGTGCTAGCAGGACAGTCTCCACAGATACGCAGTATTTT
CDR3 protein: CSASRTVSTDTQYF

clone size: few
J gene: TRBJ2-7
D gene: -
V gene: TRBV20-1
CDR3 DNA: TGCAGTGCTAAACCCGACAGCACCTACGAGCAGTACTTC
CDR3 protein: CSAKPDSTYEQYF

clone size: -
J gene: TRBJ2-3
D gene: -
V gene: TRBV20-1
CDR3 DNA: TGCAGTGCTAGTCAGAGTTGGGATACGCAGTATTTT
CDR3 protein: CSASQSWDTQYF

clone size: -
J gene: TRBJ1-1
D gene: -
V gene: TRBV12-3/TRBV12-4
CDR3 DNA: TGTGCCAGCAGTCCGGACCTTGCTATCCCTGAAGCTTTCTTT
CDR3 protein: CASSPDLAIPEAFF

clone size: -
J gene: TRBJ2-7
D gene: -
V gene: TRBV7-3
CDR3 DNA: TGTGCCAGCAGCTCCCCTCGGACAGTATACTCCTACGAGCAGTACTTC
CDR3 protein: CASSSPRTVYSYEQYF

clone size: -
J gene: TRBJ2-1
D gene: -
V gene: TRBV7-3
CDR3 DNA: TGTGCCAGCAGCTTAAGGCCTTCCGGGGGGCAGGGCGATGAGCAGTTCTTC
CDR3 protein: CASSLRPSGGQGDEQFF

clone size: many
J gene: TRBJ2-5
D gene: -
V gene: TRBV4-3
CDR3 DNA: TGCGCCAGCAGCCAAGGGGACACTGAAGAGACCCAGTACTTC
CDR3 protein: CASSQGDTEETQYF

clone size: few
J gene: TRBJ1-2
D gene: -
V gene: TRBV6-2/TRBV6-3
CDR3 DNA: TGTGCCAGCAGTTACGTTCCGGGCTGGGCTAACTATGGCTACACCTTC
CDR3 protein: CASSYVPGWANYGYTF

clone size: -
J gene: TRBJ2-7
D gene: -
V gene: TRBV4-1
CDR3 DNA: TGCGCCAGCAGCGCCTCCGTGGAGAGCGCATACGAGCAGTACTTC
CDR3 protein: CASSASVESAYEQYF

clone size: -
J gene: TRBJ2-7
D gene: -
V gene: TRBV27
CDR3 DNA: TGTGCCAGCAGAAAATCCGGGACACTTCACTACGAGCAGTACTTC
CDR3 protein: CASRKSGTLHYEQYF